This TCR beta chain originates from a study of human T cells and chemical hapten exposure. Study information: Alopecia areata, totalis or universalis affected patients, mainly female.

This clonotype was counted many times. CDR3 length: 17 amino acids. With V trimmed by 6 bases and J by 2 bases, 9 bases remained unmatched. Germline loops: CDR1 MRHNA, CDR2 SNTAGT. MiXCR, run by TCRdb on the RACE reads, gives a single entry per CDR3 protein. The repertoire includes fewer than 50,000 distinct CDR3 sequences, less than 8.5% of them detected once, and 1.3% sits in the top ten. Time point denoted: pre-sensitization, week 0. Treatment defined: therapeutic diphenylcyclopropenone sensitization with weekly scalp DPC. The origin of this receptor is a woman in her forties or fifties with alopecia areata. Some clones in this sample may be carry-over from other donors' samples. This sequence joins TRBV6-4 and TRBJ2-1; 11 bases line up with TRBD2. Sequenced here: whole blood, sampled in connection with sensitization to the hapten diphenylcyclopropenone (DPC). The CDR3 is CASSRRGTSGTYNEQFF. The CDR3 coding sequence is TGTGCCAGCAGCCGCCGGGGGACTAGCGGTACCTACAATGAGCAGTTCTTC.